A single sample gave rise to the 10 T cell receptor beta chains below, sequenced in a study of Ad26.COV2.S vaccination and SARS-CoV-2 variants. Sequencing was performed with immunoSEQ multiplex PCR; in TCRdb, only in-frame clones are kept and a portion is missing. The sample includes about half a million clones, around 89% seen only once; the top ten take 1.7%. The treatment here: over 15 received Ad26.COV2.S at low or high dose, single or two shots; a few received placebo; per-sample allocation not given. On day 63 after the first injection, vaccine and placebo recipients gave samples. Here the sequenced sample was peripheral blood, taken in a trial of Ad26.COV2.S vaccine versus placebo. These receptors all come from a person between 18 and 65 years old who received the Ad26.COV2.S COVID-19 vaccine or a placebo.

This chain uses TRBV6-5 with TRBJ1-4, with D unclear. CDR3 size: 16 residues. Germline CDR1 reads MNHEY; CDR2 reads SVGAGI. Trimming pared 0 bases from V and 1 base from J, leaving 9 bases between. CDR3 sequence (DNA): TGTGCCAGCAGTTACTCGTTCGGCGTAACTAATGAAAAACTGTTTTTT. It is translated as CASSYSFGVTNEKLFF.

The rearrangement links TRBV5-1 to TRBJ1-1; no firm D call. This CDR3 contains 14 residues. Germline loops: CDR1 SGHRS, CDR2 YFSETQ. V was shortened by 2 bases and J by 0 bases, with 8 bases between the two germline ends. CDR3 loop: CASSFRGMNTEAFF. The CDR3 DNA sequence: TGCGCCAGCAGCTTCCGGGGAATGAACACTGAAGCTTTCTTT.

The V and J genes are TRBV3-1 (or the pseudogene TRBV3-2) and TRBJ2-5; weak D call: TRBD2 (7 bases). CDR3 length: 16 amino acids. Looked up from germline, CDR1 is LGHDT and CDR2 is YNNKEL (reference sequence). Trimming cost V 5 bases and J 5 bases, with 21 bases left between them. CDR3 in DNA: TGTGCCAGCAGCACCCGAGGGGGAGGGGCCCGGGAGACCCAGTACTTC. Its protein is CASSTRGGGARETQYF.

The chain uses TRBV10-3 and TRBJ2-1; 7 nucleotides line up with TRBD2. V lost 2 bases to trimming and J lost 4 bases; unmatched junction nucleotides: 8. From germline, CDR1 is ENHRY and CDR2 SYGVKD. The CDR3 runs 16 residues. This CDR3 is CAISETAAGTYNEQFF. The CDR3 nucleotides are TGTGCCATCAGTGAGACCGCAGCGGGAACGTACAATGAGCAGTTCTTC.

The chain uses TRBV9 and TRBJ2-4; 10 bases map to TRBD2. In germline, CDR1 is SGDLS, CDR2 YYNGEE. The CDR3 loop spans 19 amino acids. With V trimmed by 0 bases and J by 1 base, 10 bases remained unmatched. In nucleotides, the CDR3 is TGTGCCAGCAGCGTAGGGGTAGCGGGAGGTATTTGGGCCAAAAACATTCAGTACTTC. Its protein product is CASSVGVAGGIWAKNIQYF.

Written as DNA, the CDR3 is TGTGCCAGCAGCCAAGAGGAACTAGCCAATGAGCAGTTCTTC. Translation gives CASSQEELANEQFF. The genes are TRBV3-1 (or the pseudogene TRBV3-2) and TRBJ2-1; D is possibly TRBD2 (6 bases). V dropped 0 bases and J dropped 6 bases, with 9 bases sitting between them. Germline V gives CDR1 LGHDT, CDR2 YNNKEL (reference sequence). This CDR3 has 14 residues.

As concerns this clone: The junction shows a germline mismatch at one end, possibly a read error. This sequence joins TRBV7-3 and TRBJ2-2, with 8 nucleotides matching TRBD1. The germline CDR1 and CDR2 sequences are SGHTA and FQGTGA. The CDR3 has 16 amino acids. The CDR3: CASSRTWTGLTEELFF. CDR3 DNA sequence: TGTGCCAGCAGCCGGACCTGGACAGGGTTGACCGAGGAGCTGTTTTTT.

Written as DNA, the CDR3 is TGTGCCAGCAGCTTCGGGACAGTCAATGAGCAGTTCTTC. As protein: CASSFGTVNEQFF. V gene TRBV7-2 combines with J gene TRBJ2-1, with 7 bases fitting TRBD1. CDR3 length: 13 amino acids. CDR1 and CDR2 (germline): SGHTA, FQGNSA. The J segment lost 6 bases and the V segment lost 3 bases, leaving 2 bases of the junction unmatched.

This sequence joins TRBV19 and TRBJ1-4, with unresolved D. The CDR3 is made up of 15 amino acids. Trimming pared 5 bases from V and 4 bases from J, leaving 14 bases between. The germline CDR1 and CDR2 sequences are LNHDA and SQIVND (reference sequence). The CDR3: CASSPPPGYNEKLFF. CDR3 nucleotides: TGTGCCAGTAGTCCGCCGCCGGGATATAATGAAAAACTGTTTTTT.

J is TRBJ1-1 and V is TRBV6-6; D remains unclear. The germline gives CDR1 MNHNY, CDR2 SVGAGI (reference sequence). CDR3 length equals 13 residues. Trimming removed 8 bases at V and 0 bases at J, with 10 bases between. The CDR3 loop reads CASEGLMNTEAFF. In nucleotides, the CDR3 is TGTGCCAGCGAAGGGCTTATGAACACTGAAGCTTTCTTT.